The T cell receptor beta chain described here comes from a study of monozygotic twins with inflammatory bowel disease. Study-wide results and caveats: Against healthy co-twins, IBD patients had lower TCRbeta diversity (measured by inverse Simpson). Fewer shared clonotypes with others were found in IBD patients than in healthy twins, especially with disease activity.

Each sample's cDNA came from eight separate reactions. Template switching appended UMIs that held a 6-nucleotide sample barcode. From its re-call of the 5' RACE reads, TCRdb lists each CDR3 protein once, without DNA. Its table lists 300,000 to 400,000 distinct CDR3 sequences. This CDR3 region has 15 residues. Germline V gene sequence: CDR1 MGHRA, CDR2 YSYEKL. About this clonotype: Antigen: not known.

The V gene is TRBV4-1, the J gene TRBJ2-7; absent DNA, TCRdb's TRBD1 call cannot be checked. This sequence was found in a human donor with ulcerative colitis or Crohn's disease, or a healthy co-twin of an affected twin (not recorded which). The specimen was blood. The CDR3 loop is CASSHHPTGGYEQYF.